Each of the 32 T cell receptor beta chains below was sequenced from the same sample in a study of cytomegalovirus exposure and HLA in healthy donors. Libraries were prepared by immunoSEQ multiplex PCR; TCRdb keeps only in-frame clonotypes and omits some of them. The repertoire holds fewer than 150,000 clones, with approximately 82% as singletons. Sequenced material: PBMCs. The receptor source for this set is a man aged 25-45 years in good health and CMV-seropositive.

The CDR3 DNA reads as TGTGCCAGCGCGGGGGTTAACTCCTACGAGCAGTACTTC. Its protein product is CASAGVNSYEQYF. The rearrangement joins TRBV6-5 to TRBJ2-7, with TRBD2 matching 7 bases. J lost 0 bases, V lost 8 bases, and 4 bases had no gene match. Germline CDR1 and CDR2: MNHEY and SVGAGI. The CDR3 runs 13 residues.

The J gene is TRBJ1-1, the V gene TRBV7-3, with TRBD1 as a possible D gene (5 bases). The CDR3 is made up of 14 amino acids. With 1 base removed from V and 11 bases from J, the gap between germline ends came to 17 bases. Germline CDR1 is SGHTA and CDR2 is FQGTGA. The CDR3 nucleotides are TGTGCCAGCAGCTTAAGGGGGGGGGTTCATCGGGCTTTCTTT. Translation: CASSLRGGVHRAFF.

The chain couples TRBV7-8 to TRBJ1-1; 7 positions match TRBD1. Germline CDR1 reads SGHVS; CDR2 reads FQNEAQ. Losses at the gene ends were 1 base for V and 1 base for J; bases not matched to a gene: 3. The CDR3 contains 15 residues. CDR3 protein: CASSLGRQGNTEAFF. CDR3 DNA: TGTGCCAGCAGCTTAGGTAGACAGGGGAACACTGAAGCTTTCTTT.

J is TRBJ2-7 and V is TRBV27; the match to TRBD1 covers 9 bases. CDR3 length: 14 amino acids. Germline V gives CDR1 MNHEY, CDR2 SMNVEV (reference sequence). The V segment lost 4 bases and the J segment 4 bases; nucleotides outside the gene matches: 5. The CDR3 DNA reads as TGTGCCAGCAGTTCCGGGACAGGGATGTACGAGCAGTACTTC. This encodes CASSSGTGMYEQYF.

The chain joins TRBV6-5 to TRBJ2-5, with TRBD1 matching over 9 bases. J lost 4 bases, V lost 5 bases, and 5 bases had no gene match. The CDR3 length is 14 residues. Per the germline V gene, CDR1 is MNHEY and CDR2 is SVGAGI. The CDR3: CASSDRGGPETQYF. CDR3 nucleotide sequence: TGTGCCAGCAGTGACAGGGGGGGGCCAGAGACCCAGTACTTC.

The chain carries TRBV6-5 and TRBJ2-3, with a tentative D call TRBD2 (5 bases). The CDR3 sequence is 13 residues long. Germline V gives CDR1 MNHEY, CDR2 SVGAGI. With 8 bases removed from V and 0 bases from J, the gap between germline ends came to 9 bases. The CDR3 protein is CASLAASTDTQYF. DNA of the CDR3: TGTGCCAGCCTAGCAGCTAGCACAGATACGCAGTATTTT.

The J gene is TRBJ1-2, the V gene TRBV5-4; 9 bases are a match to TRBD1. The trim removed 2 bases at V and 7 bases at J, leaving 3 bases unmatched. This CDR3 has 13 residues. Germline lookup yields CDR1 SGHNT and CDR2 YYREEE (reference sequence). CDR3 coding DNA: TGTGCCAGCAGCTTCCCGACAGGGGGTGGCTACACCTTC. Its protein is CASSFPTGGGYTF. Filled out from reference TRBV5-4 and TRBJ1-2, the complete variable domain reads ETGVTQSPTHLIKTRGQQVTLRCSSQSGHNTVSWYQQALGQGPQFIFQYYREEENGRGNFPPRFSGLQFPNYSSELNVNALELDDSALYLCASSFPTGGGYTFGSGTRLTVV.

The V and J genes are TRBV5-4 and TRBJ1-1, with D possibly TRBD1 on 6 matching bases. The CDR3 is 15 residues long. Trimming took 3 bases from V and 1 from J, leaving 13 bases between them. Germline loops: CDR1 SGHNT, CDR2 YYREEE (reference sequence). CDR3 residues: CASSSGVRGNTEAFF. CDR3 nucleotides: TGTGCCAGCAGCTCAGGGGTGAGGGGGAACACTGAAGCTTTCTTT.

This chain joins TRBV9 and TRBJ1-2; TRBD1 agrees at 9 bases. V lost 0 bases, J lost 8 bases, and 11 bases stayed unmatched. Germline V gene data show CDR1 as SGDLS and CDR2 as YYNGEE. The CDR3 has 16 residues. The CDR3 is CASSVVGTGLVEGYTF. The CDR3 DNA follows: TGTGCCAGCAGCGTAGTGGGGACAGGGCTTGTGGAGGGCTACACCTTC. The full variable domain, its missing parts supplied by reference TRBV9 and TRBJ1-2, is DSGVTQTPKHLITATGQRVTLRCSPRSGDLSVYWYQQSLDQGLQFLIQYYNGEERAKGNILERFSAQQFPDLHSELNLSSLELGDSALYFCASSVVGTGLVEGYTFGSGTRLTVV.

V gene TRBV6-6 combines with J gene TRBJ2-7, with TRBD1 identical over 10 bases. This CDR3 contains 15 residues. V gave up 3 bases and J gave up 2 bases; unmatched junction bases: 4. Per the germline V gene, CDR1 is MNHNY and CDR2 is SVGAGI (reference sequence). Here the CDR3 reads CASSYGTGATYEQYF. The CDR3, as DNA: TGTGCCAGCAGTTATGGGACAGGGGCCACCTACGAGCAGTACTTC.

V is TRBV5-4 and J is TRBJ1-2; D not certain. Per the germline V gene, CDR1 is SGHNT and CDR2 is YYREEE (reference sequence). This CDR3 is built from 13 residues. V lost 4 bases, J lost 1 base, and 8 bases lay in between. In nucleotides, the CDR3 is TGTGCCAGCAGCCCCCAGAATAACTATGGCTACACCTTC. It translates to CASSPQNNYGYTF.

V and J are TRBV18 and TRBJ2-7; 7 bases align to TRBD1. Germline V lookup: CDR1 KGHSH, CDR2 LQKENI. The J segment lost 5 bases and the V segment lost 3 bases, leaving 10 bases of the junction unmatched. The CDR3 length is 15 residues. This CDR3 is CASSPPGTAGNEQYF. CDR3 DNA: TGTGCCAGCTCACCCCCTGGGACAGCTGGTAACGAGCAGTACTTC.

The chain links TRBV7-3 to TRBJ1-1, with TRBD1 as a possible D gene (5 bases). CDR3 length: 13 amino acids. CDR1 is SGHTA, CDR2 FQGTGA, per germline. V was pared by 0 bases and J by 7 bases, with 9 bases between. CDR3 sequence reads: CASSLTGGLEAFF. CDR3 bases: TGTGCCAGCAGCTTAACCGGGGGACTTGAAGCTTTCTTT.

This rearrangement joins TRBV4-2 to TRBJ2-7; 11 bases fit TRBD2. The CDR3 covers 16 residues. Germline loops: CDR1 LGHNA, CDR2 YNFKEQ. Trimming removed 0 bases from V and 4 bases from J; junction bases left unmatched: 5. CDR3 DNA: TGTGCCAGCAGCCAAGAAACTAGCGGGGGCCTATACGAGCAGTACTTC. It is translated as CASSQETSGGLYEQYF.

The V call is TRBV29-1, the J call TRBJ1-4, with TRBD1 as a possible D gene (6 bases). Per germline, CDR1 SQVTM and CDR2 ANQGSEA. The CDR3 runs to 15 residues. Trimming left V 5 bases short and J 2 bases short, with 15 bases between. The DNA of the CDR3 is TGCAGCGTTACATACAGGGATCAGACTAATGAAAAACTGTTTTTT. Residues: CSVTYRDQTNEKLFF.

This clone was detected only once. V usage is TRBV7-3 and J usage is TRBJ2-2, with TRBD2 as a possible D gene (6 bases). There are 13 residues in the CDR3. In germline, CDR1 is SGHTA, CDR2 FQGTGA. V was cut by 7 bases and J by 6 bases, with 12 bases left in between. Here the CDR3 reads CASTAGGSGELFF. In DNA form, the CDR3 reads TGTGCCAGCACCGCCGGAGGGTCCGGGGAGCTGTTTTTT.

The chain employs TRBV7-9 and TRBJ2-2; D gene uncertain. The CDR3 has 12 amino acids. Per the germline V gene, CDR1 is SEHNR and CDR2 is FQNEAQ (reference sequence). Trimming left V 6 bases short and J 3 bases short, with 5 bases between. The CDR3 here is CASSLDTGELFF. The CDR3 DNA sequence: TGTGCCAGCAGTCTAGACACCGGGGAGCTGTTTTTT. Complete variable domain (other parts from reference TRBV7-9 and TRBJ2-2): DTGVSQNPRHKITKRGQNVTFRCDPISEHNRLYWYRQTLGQGPEFLTYFQNEAQLEKSRLLSDRFSAERPKGSFSTLEIQRTEQGDSAMYLCASSLDTGELFFGEGSRLTVL.

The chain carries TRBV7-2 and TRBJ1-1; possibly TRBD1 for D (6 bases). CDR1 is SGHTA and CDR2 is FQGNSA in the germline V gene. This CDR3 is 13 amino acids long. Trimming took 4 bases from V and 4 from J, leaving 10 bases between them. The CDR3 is CASSSQGSTEAFF. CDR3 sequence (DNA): TGTGCCAGCAGCTCACAGGGTAGCACTGAAGCTTTCTTT.

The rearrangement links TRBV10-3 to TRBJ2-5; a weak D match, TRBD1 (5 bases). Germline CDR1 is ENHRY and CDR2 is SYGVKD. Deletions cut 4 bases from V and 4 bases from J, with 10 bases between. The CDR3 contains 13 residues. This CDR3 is CAISVPGRETQYF. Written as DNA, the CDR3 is TGTGCCATCAGTGTACCAGGGCGAGAGACCCAGTACTTC.

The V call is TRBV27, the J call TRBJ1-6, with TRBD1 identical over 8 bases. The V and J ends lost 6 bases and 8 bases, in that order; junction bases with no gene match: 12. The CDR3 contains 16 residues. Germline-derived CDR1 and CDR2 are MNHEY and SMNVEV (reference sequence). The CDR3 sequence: CASSSGTGPWDSPLHF. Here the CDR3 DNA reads TGTGCCAGCAGCTCCGGGACAGGCCCTTGGGATTCACCCCTCCACTTT.

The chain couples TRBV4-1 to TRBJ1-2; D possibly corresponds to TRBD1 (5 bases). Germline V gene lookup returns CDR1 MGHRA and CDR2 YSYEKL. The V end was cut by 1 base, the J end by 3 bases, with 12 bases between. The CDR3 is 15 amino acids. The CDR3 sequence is CASSQGQGNHYGYTF. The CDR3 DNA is TGCGCCAGCAGCCAAGGGCAGGGCAATCACTATGGCTACACCTTC.

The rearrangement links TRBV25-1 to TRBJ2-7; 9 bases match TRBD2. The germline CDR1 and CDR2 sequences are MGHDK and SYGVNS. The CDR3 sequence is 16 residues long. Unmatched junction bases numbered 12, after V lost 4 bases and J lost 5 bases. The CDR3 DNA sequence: TGTGCCAGCAGTGCCCTAAGGCGGGAGGGCGTCGACGAGCAGTACTTC. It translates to CASSALRREGVDEQYF.

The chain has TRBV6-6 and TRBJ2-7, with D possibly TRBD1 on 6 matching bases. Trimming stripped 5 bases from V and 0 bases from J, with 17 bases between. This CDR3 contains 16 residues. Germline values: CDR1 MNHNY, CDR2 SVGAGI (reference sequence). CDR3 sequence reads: CASSPLRQGFSYEQYF. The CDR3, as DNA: TGTGCCAGCAGTCCACTACGCCAGGGGTTCTCCTACGAGCAGTACTTC.

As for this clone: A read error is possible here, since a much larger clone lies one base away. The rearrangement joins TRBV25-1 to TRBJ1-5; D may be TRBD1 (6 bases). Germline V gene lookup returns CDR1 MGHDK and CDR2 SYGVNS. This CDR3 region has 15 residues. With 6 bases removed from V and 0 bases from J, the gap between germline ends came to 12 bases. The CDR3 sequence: CASSFGGPSNQPQHF. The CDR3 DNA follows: TGTGCCAGCAGCTTCGGGGGGCCTAGCAATCAGCCCCAGCATTTT.

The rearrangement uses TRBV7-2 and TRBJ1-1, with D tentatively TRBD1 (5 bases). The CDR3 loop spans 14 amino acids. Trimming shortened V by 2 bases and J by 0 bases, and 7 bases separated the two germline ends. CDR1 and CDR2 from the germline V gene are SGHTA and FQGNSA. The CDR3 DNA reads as TGTGCCAGCAGCTTAACAGGAATGAACACTGAAGCTTTCTTT. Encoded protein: CASSLTGMNTEAFF.

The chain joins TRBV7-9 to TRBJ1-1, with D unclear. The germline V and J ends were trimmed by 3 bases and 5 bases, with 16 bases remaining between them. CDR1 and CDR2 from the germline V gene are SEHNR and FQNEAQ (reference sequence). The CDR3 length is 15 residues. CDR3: CASSLPEGGYTEAFF. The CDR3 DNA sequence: TGTGCCAGCAGCTTGCCCGAGGGAGGATATACTGAAGCTTTCTTT.

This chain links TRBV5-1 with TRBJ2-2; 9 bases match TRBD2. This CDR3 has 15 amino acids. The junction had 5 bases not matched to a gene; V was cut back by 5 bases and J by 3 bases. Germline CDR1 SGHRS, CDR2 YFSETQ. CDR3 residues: CASSIAGADTGELFF. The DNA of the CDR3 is TGCGCCAGCAGTATAGCGGGAGCTGACACCGGGGAGCTGTTTTTT.

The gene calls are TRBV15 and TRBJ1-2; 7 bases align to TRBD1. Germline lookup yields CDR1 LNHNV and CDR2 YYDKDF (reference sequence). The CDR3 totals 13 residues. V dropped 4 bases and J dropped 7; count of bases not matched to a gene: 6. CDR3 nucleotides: TGTGCCACCAGCACCGGACAGGACCGTGGCTACACCTTC. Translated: CATSTGQDRGYTF.

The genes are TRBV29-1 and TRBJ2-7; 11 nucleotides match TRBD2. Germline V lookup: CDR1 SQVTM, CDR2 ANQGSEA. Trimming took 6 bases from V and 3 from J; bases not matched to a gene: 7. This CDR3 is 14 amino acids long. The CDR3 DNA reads TGCAGCGTGCTAAGACTAGCGGGAAGCTACGAGCAGTACTTC. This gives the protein CSVLRLAGSYEQYF.

CDR3 sequence: CASSLNPGRTNYGYTF. The CDR3 nucleotides are TGTGCCAGCAGCTTAAACCCCGGGAGGACTAACTATGGCTACACCTTC. The gene calls are TRBV7-2 and TRBJ1-2; D is undetermined. Germline loops: CDR1 SGHTA, CDR2 FQGNSA. V lost 2 bases, J lost 0 bases, and 13 bases lay in between. The CDR3 is made up of 16 amino acids.

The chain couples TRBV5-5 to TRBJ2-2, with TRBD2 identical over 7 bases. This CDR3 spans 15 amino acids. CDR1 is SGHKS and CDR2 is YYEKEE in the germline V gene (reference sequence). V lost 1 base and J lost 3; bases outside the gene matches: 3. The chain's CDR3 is CASSLWGGDTGELFF. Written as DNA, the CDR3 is TGTGCCAGCAGCTTGTGGGGGGGGGACACCGGGGAGCTGTTTTTT.

The CDR3 is CASRRLGQALEAFF. CDR3 nucleotide sequence: TGTGCCAGCAGACGACTCGGACAGGCTCTTGAAGCTTTCTTT. The rearrangement uses TRBV7-9 and TRBJ1-1; 7 bases match TRBD1. The CDR3 contains 14 residues. V trimming: 6 bases; J trimming: 7 bases; junction bases outside the gene matches: 11. The germline V gene encodes CDR1 SEHNR and CDR2 FQNEAQ (reference sequence).